This T cell receptor (beta chain) was retrieved from a study of shared clonotypes between healthy human individuals. Study-wide findings and caveats: Across subsets, estimated richness was generally greater for naive than for memory populations.

Healthy adults negative for HIV, lacking recent acute infections or vaccinations, served as donors. Only Caucasian adults living in Nashville, Tennessee served as donors. Repertoires were generated with immunoSEQ multiplex PCR, while TCRdb's copy carries only in-frame clones and drops some. The table includes about 1,500,000 clones, around 95% detected once. In the case of this clone: Its antigen is unidentified.

The V end was cut by 4 bases, the J end by 0 bases, with 4 bases between. The CDR3 has 13 amino acids. Germline-derived CDR1 and CDR2 are SGDLS and YYNGEE. V usage is TRBV9 and J usage is TRBJ2-2; unclear D gene. Sequencing input: naive CD4+ T cells sorted from blood. Subset specified: CD45RA+ positively selected. The receptor was isolated from a man aged 25-45 years in good health. The CDR3 is CASSYANTGELFF. The CDR3 DNA sequence: TGTGCCAGCAGCTACGCGAACACCGGGGAGCTGTTTTTT.